Listed below are T cell receptor beta chains from one sample, sequenced in a study of control samples from healthy donors and cancer patients. Some clones are missing from TCRdb's copy, which holds only in-frame ones; the method was immunoSEQ multiplex PCR. The table records under 300,000 clones, approximately 80% of them present only once. The sequenced sample consisted of PBMCs. The receptors were gathered from a woman in her sixties or seventies with lung cancer. CDR3s include the opening cysteine and the closing phenylalanine or tryptophan. The D gene is left open where the match is weak. Some rows have no size entry. The others give once, few or many, or a class for an expanded clone.

CDR3: CASSPYRDQEPQHF
DNA: TGTGCCAGCTCACCATACAGGGATCAGGAGCCCCAGCATTTT
D: -
V: TRBV18
size: -
J: TRBJ1-5

CDR3: CASSLGGLAGYEQYF
DNA: TGTGCCAGCAGTTTAGGGGGGCTAGCGGGCTACGAGCAGTACTTC
D: TRBD2
V: TRBV28
size: -
J: TRBJ2-7

CDR3: CASSGGDGANVLTF
DNA: TGCGCCAGCAGTGGGGGAGATGGGGCCAACGTCCTGACTTTC
D: -
V: TRBV5-1
size: -
J: TRBJ2-6

CDR3: CASSLDSPSTDTQYF
DNA: TGTGCCAGCAGTTTGGACAGTCCCAGCACAGATACGCAGTATTTT
D: -
V: TRBV27
size: -
J: TRBJ2-3

CDR3: CSAHQGEQYF
DNA: TGCAGTGCCCATCAGGGTGAGCAGTACTTC
D: -
V: TRBV20-1
size: -
J: TRBJ2-7

CDR3: CASSYVTGNTEAFF
DNA: TGTGCCAGCAGTTACGTAACAGGGAACACTGAAGCTTTCTTT
D: -
V: TRBV6-5
size: -
J: TRBJ1-1

CDR3: CASSFKVFGRVNSPLHF
DNA: TGTGCCAGCAGCTTTAAAGTGTTTGGTAGGGTGAATTCACCCCTCCACTTT
D: -
V: TRBV12-1
size: -
J: TRBJ1-6

CDR3: CASSVGGLQETQYF
DNA: TGTGCCAGCAGCGTAGGGGGACTACAAGAGACCCAGTACTTC
D: TRBD2
V: TRBV9
size: -
J: TRBJ2-5

CDR3: CASSCILNRGDYSNQPQHF
DNA: TGTGCCAGCAGTTGTATATTGAACAGGGGCGACTATAGCAATCAGCCCCAGCATTTT
D: TRBD1
V: TRBV7-9
size: -
J: TRBJ1-5

CDR3: CASSDDWGRAEAFF
DNA: TGTGCCAGCAGTGATGATTGGGGTCGGGCTGAAGCTTTCTTT
D: -
V: TRBV2
size: -
J: TRBJ1-1

CDR3: CASSPGQGPNSPLHF
DNA: TGTGCCAGCTCACCCGGACAGGGGCCCAATTCACCCCTCCACTTT
D: TRBD1
V: TRBV18
size: -
J: TRBJ1-6

CDR3: CASSQVGTGGEKLFF
DNA: TGTGCCAGCAGCCAAGTCGGGACAGGGGGGGAAAAACTGTTTTTT
D: TRBD1
V: TRBV4-2
size: -
J: TRBJ1-4

CDR3: CASSASGTAYGYTF
DNA: TGTGCCAGCAGCGCTTCCGGGACAGCTTATGGCTACACCTTC
D: TRBD1
V: TRBV7-2
size: -
J: TRBJ1-2

CDR3: CASSPGQGAFSPLHF
DNA: TGTGCCAGCAGTCCCGGACAGGGGGCATTTTCACCCCTCCACTTT
D: TRBD1
V: TRBV27
size: -
J: TRBJ1-6

CDR3: CASTYGYPQEEKLFF
DNA: TGTGCCAGCACCTACGGGTATCCACAGGAGGAAAAACTGTTTTTT
D: -
V: TRBV6-6
size: few
J: TRBJ1-4

CDR3: CASSSDHQPQHF
DNA: TGTGCCAGCAGCTCGGACCATCAGCCCCAGCATTTT
D: -
V: TRBV7-9
size: -
J: TRBJ1-5

CDR3: CASSLGNTGELFF
DNA: TGTGCCAGCAGTTTGGGAAACACCGGGGAGCTGTTTTTT
D: -
V: TRBV27
size: -
J: TRBJ2-2

CDR3: CASSGTSGRADYEQYF
DNA: TGCGCCAGCAGCGGGACTAGCGGGAGGGCCGACTACGAGCAGTACTTC
D: TRBD2
V: TRBV5-1
size: once
J: TRBJ2-7

CDR3: CASSRTGKTDTQYF
DNA: TGTGCCAGCAGCAGAACAGGGAAGACAGATACGCAGTATTTT
D: -
V: TRBV5-4
size: -
J: TRBJ2-3

CDR3: CASSDGGARGYTF
DNA: TGTGCCAGCAGTGACGGGGGGGCCCGTGGCTACACCTTC
D: -
V: TRBV6-6
size: -
J: TRBJ1-2

CDR3: CASSRGGGLAFYEQYF
DNA: TGTGCCAGCAGTCGAGGGGGGGGACTAGCTTTCTACGAGCAGTACTTC
D: TRBD2
V: TRBV6-6
size: -
J: TRBJ2-7

CDR3: CASQFSYNSPLHF
DNA: TGCGCCAGCCAATTTTCCTATAATTCACCCCTCCACTTT
D: -
V: TRBV10-2
size: -
J: TRBJ1-6

CDR3: CASSSSAGGETQYF
DNA: TGTGCCAGCAGCTCCTCGGCAGGGGGAGAGACCCAGTACTTC
D: TRBD1
V: TRBV7-9
size: -
J: TRBJ2-5

CDR3: CASTLSGGEKTQYF
DNA: TGTGCCAGCACCCTTAGCGGGGGGGAAAAGACCCAGTACTTC
D: TRBD2
V: TRBV7-9
size: -
J: TRBJ2-5

CDR3: CASSLRMTDTEAFF
DNA: TGTGCCAGCAGTTTGAGGATGACTGACACTGAAGCTTTCTTT
D: -
V: TRBV28
size: -
J: TRBJ1-1

CDR3: CAGRGEGVRSEAFF
DNA: TGTGCCGGACGGGGGGAGGGAGTCCGCTCTGAAGCTTTCTTT
D: -
V: TRBV6-5
size: -
J: TRBJ1-1

CDR3: CASSLTANTGELFF
DNA: TGTGCCAGCAGCTTAACAGCGAACACCGGGGAGCTGTTTTTT
D: -
V: TRBV7-6
size: -
J: TRBJ2-2